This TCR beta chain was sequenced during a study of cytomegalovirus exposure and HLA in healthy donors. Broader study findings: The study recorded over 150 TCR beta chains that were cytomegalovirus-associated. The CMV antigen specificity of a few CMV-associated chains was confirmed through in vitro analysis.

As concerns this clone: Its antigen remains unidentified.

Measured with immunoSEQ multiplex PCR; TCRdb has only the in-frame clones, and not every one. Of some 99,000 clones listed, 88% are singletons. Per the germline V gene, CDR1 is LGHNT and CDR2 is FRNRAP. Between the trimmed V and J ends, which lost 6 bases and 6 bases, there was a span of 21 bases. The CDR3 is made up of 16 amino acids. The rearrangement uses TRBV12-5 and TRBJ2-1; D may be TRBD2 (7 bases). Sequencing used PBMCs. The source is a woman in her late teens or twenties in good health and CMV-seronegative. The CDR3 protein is CASGAGRPGGVNEQFF. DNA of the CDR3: TGTGCTAGTGGAGCTGGCAGGCCGGGGGGCGTCAATGAGCAGTTCTTC.